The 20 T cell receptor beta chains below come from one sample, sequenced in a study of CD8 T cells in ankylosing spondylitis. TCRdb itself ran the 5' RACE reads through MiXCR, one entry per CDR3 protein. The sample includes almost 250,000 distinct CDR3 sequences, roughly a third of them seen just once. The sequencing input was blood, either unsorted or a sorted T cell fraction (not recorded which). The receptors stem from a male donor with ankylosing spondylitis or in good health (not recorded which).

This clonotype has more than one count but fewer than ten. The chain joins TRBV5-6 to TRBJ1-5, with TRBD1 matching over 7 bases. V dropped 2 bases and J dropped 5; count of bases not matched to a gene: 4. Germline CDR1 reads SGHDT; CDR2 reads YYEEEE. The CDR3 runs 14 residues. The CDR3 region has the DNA TGTGCCAGCAGCTTTGCAGGGGGATATCAGCCCCAGCATTTT. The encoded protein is CASSFAGGYQPQHF.

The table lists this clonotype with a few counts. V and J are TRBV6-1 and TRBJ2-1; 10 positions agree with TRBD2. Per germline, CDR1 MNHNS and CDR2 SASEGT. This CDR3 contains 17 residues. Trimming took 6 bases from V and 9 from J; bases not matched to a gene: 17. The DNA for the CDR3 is TGTGCCAGCAGCTTTTGGGCTAGCGGGGGAGCCCTGAGTGAGCAGTTCTTC. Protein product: CASSFWASGGALSEQFF.

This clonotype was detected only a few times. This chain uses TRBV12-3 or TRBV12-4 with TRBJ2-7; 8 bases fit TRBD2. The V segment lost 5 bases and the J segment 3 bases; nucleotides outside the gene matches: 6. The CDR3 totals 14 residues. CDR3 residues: CASSPAAGGYEQYF. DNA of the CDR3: TGTGCCAGCAGTCCCGCCGCGGGGGGCTACGAGCAGTACTTC.

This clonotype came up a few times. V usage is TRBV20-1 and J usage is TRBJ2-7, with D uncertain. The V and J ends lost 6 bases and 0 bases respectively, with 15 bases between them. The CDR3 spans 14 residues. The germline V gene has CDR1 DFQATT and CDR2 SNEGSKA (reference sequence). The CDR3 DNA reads TGCAGTGCCCGTCCGAGGAGTAGCTCCTACGAGCAGTACTTC. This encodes CSARPRSSSYEQYF.

The CDR3 loop is CATSTGPQETQYF. CDR3 sequence (DNA): TGTGCCACCAGCACAGGGCCCCAAGAGACCCAGTACTTC. The chain has TRBV10-3 and TRBJ2-5; tentative D call: TRBD1 (6 bases). V lost 10 bases and J lost 1, with 13 bases in between. The CDR3 length is 13 residues. Per the germline V gene, CDR1 is ENHRY and CDR2 is SYGVKD.

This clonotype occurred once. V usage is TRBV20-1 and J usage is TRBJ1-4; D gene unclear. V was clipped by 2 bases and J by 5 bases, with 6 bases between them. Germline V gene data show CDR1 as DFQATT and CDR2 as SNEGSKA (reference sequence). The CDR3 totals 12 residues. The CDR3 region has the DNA TGCAGTGCTAGACAGAGAAATGAAAAACTGTTTTTT. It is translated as CSARQRNEKLFF.

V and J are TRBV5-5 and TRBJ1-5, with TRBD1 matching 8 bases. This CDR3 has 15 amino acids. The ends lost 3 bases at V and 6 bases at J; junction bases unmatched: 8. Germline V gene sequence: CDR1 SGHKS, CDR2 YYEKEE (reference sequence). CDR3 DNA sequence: TGTGCCAGCAGCTCCTTGACAGGGGCCCCTCAGCCCCAGCATTTT. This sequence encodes CASSSLTGAPQPQHF.

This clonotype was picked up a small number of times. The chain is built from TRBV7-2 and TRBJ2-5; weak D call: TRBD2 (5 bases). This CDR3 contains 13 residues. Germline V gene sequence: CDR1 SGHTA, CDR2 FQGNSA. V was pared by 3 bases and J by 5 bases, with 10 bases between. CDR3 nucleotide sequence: TGTGCCAGCAGCTTCCGCCCGGGGGAGACCCAGTACTTC. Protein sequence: CASSFRPGETQYF.

The CDR3 loop reads CASSQRDGGELFF. The CDR3 DNA reads as TGCGCCAGCAGCCAACGGGACGGAGGGGAGCTGTTTTTT. The V gene is TRBV4-1, the J gene TRBJ2-2, with D perhaps TRBD1 or TRBD2 (5 bases each). The germline V and J ends were trimmed by 2 bases and 8 bases, with 9 bases remaining between them. From germline, CDR1 is MGHRA and CDR2 YSYEKL. This CDR3 is built from 13 residues.

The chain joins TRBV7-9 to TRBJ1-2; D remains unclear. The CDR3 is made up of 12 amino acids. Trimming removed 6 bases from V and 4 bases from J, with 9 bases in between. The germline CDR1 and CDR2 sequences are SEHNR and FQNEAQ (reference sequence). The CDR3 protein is CASSLRTYGYTF. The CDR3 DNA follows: TGTGCCAGCAGTCTACGGACCTATGGCTACACCTTC.

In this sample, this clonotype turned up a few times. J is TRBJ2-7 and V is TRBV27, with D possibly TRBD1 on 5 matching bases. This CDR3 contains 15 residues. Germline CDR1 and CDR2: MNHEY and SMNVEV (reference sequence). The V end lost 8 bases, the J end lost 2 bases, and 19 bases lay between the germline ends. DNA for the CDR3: TGTGCCAGCCGGTCGCCCTACAGGAGCCCCTACGAGCAGTACTTC. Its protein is CASRSPYRSPYEQYF.

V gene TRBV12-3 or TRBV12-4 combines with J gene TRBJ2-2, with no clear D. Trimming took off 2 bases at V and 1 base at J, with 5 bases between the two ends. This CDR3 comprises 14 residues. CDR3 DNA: TGTGCCAGCAGTTTAAGGCTGAACACCGGGGAGCTGTTTTTT. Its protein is CASSLRLNTGELFF.

DNA for the CDR3: TGTGCCAGCAGCCTTCCAAGGGACAGGGTGGGGCCAGATACGCAGTATTTT. This sequence encodes CASSLPRDRVGPDTQYF. The genes are TRBV9 and TRBJ2-3; 9 bases are shared with TRBD1. The length of the CDR3 is 17 residues. The V segment lost 4 bases and the J segment 4 bases; nucleotides outside the gene matches: 13. The germline V gene has CDR1 SGDLS and CDR2 YYNGEE.

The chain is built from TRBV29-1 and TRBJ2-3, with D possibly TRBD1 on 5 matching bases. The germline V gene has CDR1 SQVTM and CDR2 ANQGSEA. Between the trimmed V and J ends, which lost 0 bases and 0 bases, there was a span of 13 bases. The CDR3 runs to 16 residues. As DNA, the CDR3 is TGCAGCGTTGAAGAAGTACCAGGGTATAGCACAGATACGCAGTATTTT. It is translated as CSVEEVPGYSTDTQYF.

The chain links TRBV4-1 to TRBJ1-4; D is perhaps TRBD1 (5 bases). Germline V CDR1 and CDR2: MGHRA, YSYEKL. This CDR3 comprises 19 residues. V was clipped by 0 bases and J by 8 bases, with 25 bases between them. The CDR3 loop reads CASSQEVETSGLKREKLFF. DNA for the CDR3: TGCGCCAGCAGCCAAGAAGTGGAGACTTCAGGGTTGAAGAGGGAAAAACTGTTTTTT.

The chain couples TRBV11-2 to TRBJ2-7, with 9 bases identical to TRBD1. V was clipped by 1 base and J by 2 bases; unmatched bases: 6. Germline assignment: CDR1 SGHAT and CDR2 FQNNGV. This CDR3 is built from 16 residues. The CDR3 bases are TGTGCCAGCAGCTTAGGAGCGTGGACAGGGGCCTACGAGCAGTACTTC. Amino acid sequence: CASSLGAWTGAYEQYF.

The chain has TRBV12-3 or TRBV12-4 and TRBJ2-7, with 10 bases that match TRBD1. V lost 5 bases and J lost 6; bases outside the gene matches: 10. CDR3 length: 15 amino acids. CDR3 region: CASSGLGQGVGEQYF. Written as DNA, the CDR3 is TGTGCCAGCAGTGGGCTTGGACAGGGGGTAGGCGAGCAGTACTTC.

The chain's CDR3 is CASRSPPSGGMLFF. In nucleotides, the CDR3 is TGTGCCAGCAGGTCCCCGCCCTCGGGGGGCATGCTGTTTTTT. This rearrangement joins TRBV7-2 to TRBJ2-2, with D possibly matching TRBD2 (7 bases). The V gene's germline CDR1 is SGHTA and CDR2 FQGNSA. With 6 bases removed from V and 13 bases from J, the gap between germline ends came to 21 bases. The CDR3 is made up of 14 amino acids. Complete variable domain (other parts from reference TRBV7-2 and TRBJ2-2): GAGVSQSPSNKVTEKGKDVELRCDPISGHTALYWYRQSLGQGLEFLIYFQGNSAPDKSGLPSDRFSAERTGGSVSTLTIQRTQQEDSAVYLCASRSPPSGGMLFFGEGSRLTVL.

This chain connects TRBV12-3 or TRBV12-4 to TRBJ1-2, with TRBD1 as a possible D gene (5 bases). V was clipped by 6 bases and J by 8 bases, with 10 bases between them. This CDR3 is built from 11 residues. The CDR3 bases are TGTGCCAGCAGGCTCCCAGGGGGCTACACCTTC. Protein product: CASRLPGGYTF.

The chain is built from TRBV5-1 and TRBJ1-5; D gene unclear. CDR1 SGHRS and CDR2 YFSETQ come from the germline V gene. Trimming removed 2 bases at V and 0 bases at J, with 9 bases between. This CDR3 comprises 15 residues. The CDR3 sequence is CASSLLTNSNQPQHF. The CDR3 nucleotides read TGCGCCAGCAGCTTACTCACCAATAGCAATCAGCCCCAGCATTTT.